A single T cell receptor beta chain is shown here with its context. What it binds is unknown. MiXCR was run by TCRdb on the 5' RACE reads, yielding one entry per CDR3 protein. The sample lists some 240,000 distinct CDR3 sequences, approximately 9% occurring once. This entry comes from a study of CD8 T cells in ankylosing spondylitis. Regarding the study as a whole: Blood of patients with ankylosing spondylitis appeared to be characterized by a TCR beta motif of fewer than 10 highly homologous variants. Disease-linked clones were reportedly significantly enriched in matched ankylosing spondylitis synovial fluid.

This CDR3 spans 14 amino acids. V was pared by 5 bases and J by 3 bases, with 12 bases between. Germline CDR1 reads SGHAT; CDR2 reads FQNNGV. The source material was blood, either unsorted or a sorted T cell fraction (not recorded which). The sequence came from a male donor with ankylosing spondylitis or in good health (not recorded which). The genes are TRBV11-2 and TRBJ2-3; tentative D call: TRBD2 (6 bases). DNA for the CDR3: TGTGCCAGCAGCCAGACTAGTTCGACAGATACGCAGTATTTT. Translated: CASSQTSSTDTQYF. Full variable domain (missing parts from reference TRBV11-2 and TRBJ2-3): EAGVAQSPRYKIIEKRQSVAFWCNPISGHATLYWYQQILGQGPKLLIQFQNNGVVDDSQLPKDRFSAERLKGVDSTLKIQPAKLEDSAVYLCASSQTSSTDTQYFGPGTRLTVL.